Listed below are T cell receptor beta chains from one sample, sequenced in a study of T cells in Graves' hyperthyroidism and ophthalmopathy. TCRdb reprocessed the multiplex PCR reads via MiXCR and lists one record per CDR3 protein. The sample carries around 610,000 distinct CDR3 sequences, 14% to 15% recorded once. The sequencing sample was made of blood. The receptor source for this set is a middle-aged woman with Graves' ophthalmopathy. The CDR3 runs from the conserved cysteine through the conserved F or W. The D gene is left open where the match is weak. Size is omitted from some rows. Given values are once, few, many or a class for expanded clones.

d_call	v_call	j_call	clone_size	cdr3_nt	cdr3_aa
TRBD1	TRBV19	TRBJ1-2	many	TGTGCCAGTACTCCGGCAGGGGGCAGTTGGGGCTACACCTTC	CASTPAGGSWGYTF
TRBD1	TRBV28	TRBJ1-1	many	TGTGCCAGCAGTTTCCCCGACAGGGGAGGAAACACTGAAGCTTTCTTT	CASSFPDRGGNTEAFF
NA	TRBV6-5	TRBJ2-5	many	TGTGCCAGCAGTTACTCGGGATCAGGGGAAGAGACCCAGTACTTC	CASSYSGSGEETQYF
NA	TRBV19	TRBJ1-1	many	TGTGCCAGTAGTCAGGGTCAGAACACTGAAGCTTTCTTT	CASSQGQNTEAFF
TRBD2	TRBV28	TRBJ2-7	many	TGTGCCACCTGGGAGGGGCGTGCAGCATCCTACGAGCAGTACTTC	CATWEGRAASYEQYF
NA	TRBV12-3/TRBV12-4	TRBJ2-5	many	TGTGCCAGCAGGTTAGGACCGGGGGAGACCCAGTACTTC	CASRLGPGETQYF
NA	TRBV7-8	TRBJ1-5	NA	TGTGCCAGCAGCTATAAGACAGTTACGGGCCAGCCCCAGCATTTT	CASSYKTVTGQPQHF
NA	TRBV6-1	TRBJ2-7	many	TGTGCCAGCAGTAACGCGCAATACGAGCAGTACTTC	CASSNAQYEQYF
NA	TRBV19	TRBJ1-2	many	TGTGCCAGTAGAGGAGACTATGGCTACACCTTC	CASRGDYGYTF
NA	TRBV20-1	TRBJ2-2	many	TGCAGTGCTAACGAGAACACCGGGGAGCTGTTTTTT	CSANENTGELFF
NA	TRBV20-1	TRBJ2-5	many	TGCAGTGCTAGCGGGACCCAAGAGACCCAGTACTTC	CSASGTQETQYF
TRBD1	TRBV27	TRBJ2-7	many	TGTGCCAGCAGTTCCTCCCGGGACAGGGGGGGCGAGCAGTACTTC	CASSSSRDRGGEQYF
TRBD2	TRBV11-3	TRBJ2-5	few	TGTGCCAGCAGCTTAGATTGGAGACTAGCGGGGCGAGAGACCCAGTACTTC	CASSLDWRLAGRETQYF
TRBD1	TRBV28	TRBJ2-5	many	TGTGCCAGCAGTTTCCGGGACAGGGAGACCCAGTACTTC	CASSFRDRETQYF
TRBD2	TRBV12-3/TRBV12-4	TRBJ2-5	many	TGTGCCAGCAGCCCGACCCCAGCGGGAGTGTCTGAGACCCAGTACTTC	CASSPTPAGVSETQYF
NA	TRBV6-5	TRBJ2-7	NA	TGTGCCAGCAGTTACTCGAATTACCAGTACTTC	CASSYSNYQYF
TRBD1	TRBV28	TRBJ1-1	many	TGTGCCAGCAGCCGGACAGGGGGCTTGGCCACTGAAGCTTTCTTT	CASSRTGGLATEAFF
TRBD1	TRBV12-3/TRBV12-4	TRBJ1-2	many	TGTGCCAGCAGTGGCCCCGGACAGGGTGGTTACTATGGCTACACCTTC	CASSGPGQGGYYGYTF
TRBD1	TRBV27	TRBJ2-7	many	TGTGCCAGCAGTCACACAGGGGGAACCTACGAGCAGTACTTC	CASSHTGGTYEQYF
NA	TRBV12-3/TRBV12-4	TRBJ1-1	many	TGTGCCAGCAGCCCGGACTGGGGGCTTAGCACTGAAGCTTTCTTT	CASSPDWGLSTEAFF
TRBD1	TRBV7-9	TRBJ2-7	NA	TGTGCCAGCAGCTCGACAGGGATCGGAGAGCAGTACTTC	CASSSTGIGEQYF
NA	TRBV29-1	TRBJ2-7	NA	TGCAGCGTTGAAGGAGGGGCCCACGAGCAGTACTTC	CSVEGGAHEQYF
TRBD1	TRBV6-5	TRBJ2-7	many	TGTGCCAGCAGTCGATACGGGACAGGTGGCGAGCAGTACTTC	CASSRYGTGGEQYF
NA	TRBV19	TRBJ1-1	NA	TGTGCCAGTAGTATAAGGGGTGGAACTGAAGCTTTCTTT	CASSIRGGTEAFF
NA	TRBV28	TRBJ2-2	many	TGTGCCAGCGGCCAACAGGGTTACGGGGAGCTGTTTTTT	CASGQQGYGELFF
TRBD2	TRBV15	TRBJ2-7	many	TGTGCCACCAGCAGAGGGGCTAGCGGGAACTACGAGCAGTACTTC	CATSRGASGNYEQYF
NA	TRBV13	TRBJ2-5	many	TGTGCCAGCAGCCCCCTAGCCAGAGAATCAGAGACCCAGTACTTC	CASSPLARESETQYF
NA	TRBV20-1	TRBJ2-2	many	TGCAGTGCTAGCGGGGCGAACACCGGGGAGCTGTTTTTT	CSASGANTGELFF
NA	TRBV6-1	TRBJ2-5	many	TGTGCCAGCAGTGGCCAGGAGCAAGAGACCCAGTACTTC	CASSGQEQETQYF
TRBD1	TRBV19	TRBJ1-1	many	TGTGCCAGTAGCAGTCTTACAGGGGGTAAGCCTGAAGCTTTCTTT	CASSSLTGGKPEAFF
NA	TRBV24-1	TRBJ1-5	many	TGTGCCACCAGTAGTAGATTCGATAGCAATCAGCCCCAGCATTTC	CATSSRFDSNQPQHF
TRBD2	TRBV29-1	TRBJ2-7	NA	TGCAGCGTCTGCCTAGCGGGAGTAGGGCGCGAGCAGTACTTC	CSVCLAGVGREQYF
NA	TRBV12-3/TRBV12-4	TRBJ1-3	many	TGTGCCAGCAGTTTAGGGGGGGGAAACACCATATATTTT	CASSLGGGNTIYF
TRBD2	TRBV18	TRBJ2-2	many	TGTGCCAGCTCACTTACGACTGGACTAGCCTCTGGGGAGCTGTTTTTT	CASSLTTGLASGELFF
NA	TRBV6-2/TRBV6-3	TRBJ1-4	few	TGTGCCAGCAGCCAGACAGCAACTAATGAAAAACTGTTTTTT	CASSQTATNEKLFF
NA	TRBV7-3	TRBJ2-3	many	TGTGCCAGCAGCCCGAGACAAGCAGATACGCAGTATTTT	CASSPRQADTQYF
NA	TRBV12-3/TRBV12-4	TRBJ2-7	few	TGTGCCAGCAGTTCCGGGTTTGAGCGGAACTACGAGCAGTACTTC	CASSSGFERNYEQYF
NA	TRBV20-1	TRBJ1-2	many	TGCAGTGCTAGTGCCTGGGGAGGTATGGGTGGCTACACCTTC	CSASAWGGMGGYTF
NA	TRBV27	TRBJ1-1	many	TGTGCCAGCAGTTTTGCGGGGGTGGGCACTGAAGCTTTCTTT	CASSFAGVGTEAFF
TRBD1	TRBV7-2	TRBJ1-2	many	TGTGCCAACAGCTTAGGACAGGACGCGGGCTACACCTTC	CANSLGQDAGYTF
NA	TRBV30	TRBJ1-2	many	TGTGCCTGGAGTGTACGTGGCAGCCTTGGCTACACCTTC	CAWSVRGSLGYTF
NA	TRBV11-1	TRBJ1-2	few	TGTGCCAGCAGCTTAGCGTATTCGACGGACGTGCGAACCCCGGAGGACTATGGCTACACCTTC	CASSLAYSTDVRTPEDYGYTF
NA	TRBV11-3	TRBJ2-5	many	TGTGCCAGCAGCTTCCTAAGCGGACAGCACCAAGAGACCCAGTACTTC	CASSFLSGQHQETQYF
NA	TRBV15	TRBJ1-1	NA	TGTGCCACTGTATCCCGGGAAGGCACTGAAGCTTTCTTT	CATVSREGTEAFF
NA	TRBV2	TRBJ2-7	many	TGTGCCAGCAGTGATGTTCAGCAGTACTTC	CASSDVQQYF